This TCR beta chain was obtained from a study of T cell clusters in autoimmune cytopenias (dated by TCRdb to 2018 to 2020). Notes on the research overall: A median TRB sequencing depth of roughly 52,000 reads per sample was reached, and a median of approximately 2,300 distinct TRB clonotypes per sample was obtained. Alongside healthy, CLL and autoimmune hepatitis controls, autoimmune cytopenia patients had their peripheral blood TRB and IGH repertoires sequenced at active disease and again during treatment follow-up. The study was designed to test whether a disease-specific immune repertoire signature usable as a blood-based biomarker is carried by autoimmune cytopenia patients.

Points the paper makes about the study in general: TRB repertoire shifts, with less even repertoires observed in secondary cytopenia and CLL, were mostly attributed to lymphoma bias rather than autoimmunity. GLIPH suggested that primary autoimmune cytopenia patients lacked physiological T cell clusters: 45 to 55 clusters were exclusive to healthy donors versus fewer than 20 exclusive to patients. Healthy donors had almost three times as many exclusive TRB clusters as active autoimmune hepatitis patients, a finding consistent with an autoimmunity-wide signature. The cluster-lack signature was not observed for secondary cytopenia versus CLL, as the signature was apparently masked by the dominant lymphoma-associated repertoire. The T cell clusters were defined in silico only, and their functional role remained to be validated experimentally.

The CDR3 has 14 amino acids, counting the end cysteine and phenylalanine. The DNA is not on file. CDR1 and CDR2 are read off the germline V gene (reference sequence) as SGHNT and YYREEE. For each sample, TRB amplification used about 250 ng of peripheral blood genomic DNA, equal to approximately 37,500 genome equivalents. To amplify TRB rearrangements, a touch-down multiplex PCR protocol was run with the TRB-A and TRB-B primer pools combined in a single tube. Two consecutive PCR reactions with Phusion HS II polymerase added Illumina adapters and sample indices to the amplicons. The amplicons were purified from gel with the NucleoSpin Gel and PCR Clean-up kit, after which the amplicons were quantified by Qubit and checked for quality on an Agilent 2100 Bioanalyzer. Sequencing of the libraries was done on an Illumina MiSeq with 600-cycle, single-indexed, paired-end runs. The authors processed their data as follows. TRB reads were aligned and assembled with MiXCR version 2.1.12 using the default MiXCR reference library. A clone was defined by each unique CDR3 nucleotide sequence, and analysis was restricted to productive sequences with at least two reads. Repertoire diversity was assessed by alpha-parameterized diversity profiles (alpha 0 to 5), including Shannon (alpha 1) and Simpson (alpha 2) indices, computed with an R script. Combinatorial TRB VJ usage was calculated with the tcR package and was compared between cohorts by principal component analysis performed with ade4. GLIPH clustering of TCRbeta CDR3s was carried out on cohort pairs matched by age and read depth, and cluster frequencies were compared by Wilcoxon test. One entry per CDR3 protein sequence results from the TCRdb reprocessing of the reads, with DNA left out. The V and J calls come from TCRdb's annotation, not from the publication. The record for this sample contains 5,100 or so distinct CDR3 sequences. The leading ten clones occupy 26% of the sample.

Remarks on this clonotype: The antigen this receptor binds is unknown.

The chain couples TRBV5-4 to TRBJ2-7; with no DNA, the TCRdb D assignment of TRBD2 cannot be verified. The receptor's source is a human donor with an autoimmune cytopenia or autoimmune hepatitis (not recorded which). The sample comprised peripheral blood. The CDR3 here reads CASSYGTSGRALYF.